The clone carrying this T cell receptor (beta chain) showed up just once. This record belongs to a study of blood T cell repertoires in COVID-19. At the level of the study: Acute and convalescent COVID-19 specimens originated in the United States, Italy and Spain.

Data came from immunoSEQ multiplex PCR; TCRdb stores just in-frame clones and leaves some out. The repertoire has about 73,000 clones, over 70% of them found once; the top ten carry roughly 2.5%. Trimming took off 2 bases at V and 4 bases at J, with 7 bases between the two ends. From germline, CDR1 is SQVTM and CDR2 ANQGSEA. The CDR3 covers 12 residues. V gene TRBV29-1 combines with J gene TRBJ2-3; D is possibly TRBD1 (5 bases). The sequence was collected from a man of 80 years or more with active or convalescent COVID-19. Sequencing input: peripheral blood. CDR3 sequence reads: CSVERGADTQYF. The DNA of the CDR3 is TGCAGCGTTGAAAGGGGTGCAGATACGCAGTATTTT.